The present entry profiles one T cell receptor (beta chain) with its context. Its antigen is currently unknown. The data belong to a study of T cell responses to AZD1222 COVID-19 vaccine. Regarding the study as a whole: Repertoires were obtained only post-peak T cell response. Breadth and depth of Spike-specific TCRs rose after two AZD1222 doses. Seropositive at baseline were only a handful of AZD1222 recipients.

Germline CDR1 is SGDLS and CDR2 is YYNGEE. J was trimmed by 5 bases and V by 0 bases; bases with no gene match: 2. The CDR3 has 14 residues. The assay was immunoSEQ multiplex PCR, and TCRdb's table has in-frame clones only and misses some. The sample holds some 170,000 clones; 92% are singletons and the top ten take 1.1%. The TCR comes from an adult who received the AZD1222 COVID-19 vaccine. This chain uses TRBV9 with TRBJ2-5; 9 bases fit TRBD1. The input for sequencing was peripheral blood, taken 28 days after the second AZD1222 dose. The DNA for the CDR3 is TGTGCCAGCAGCGTAGGACAGGGGGAGGAGACCCAGTACTTC. Translating gives CASSVGQGEETQYF.